This T cell receptor beta chain comes out of a study of TIL therapy for anti-PD-1-resistant metastatic lung cancer. Study-wide background: Progressing patients received lymphodepletion, expanded TIL infusion and IL-2. Median tumor PD-L1 proportion score was about 5.9%. By whole-exome sequencing, median non-synonymous tumor mutation burden was over 1.2 mutations per megabase. Overall study findings and caveats: Treatment-naive, never-smoker and oncogene-addicted patients were overrepresented in this highly selected cohort.

Only one count was recorded for this clone. The target antigen is unknown. This was the immunoSEQ v3 assay. Sequencing was performed with immunoSEQ multiplex PCR; in TCRdb, only in-frame clones are kept and a portion is missing. Found here are more than 45,000 clones, 73% of them singletons; the top ten hold 1.8%. As for time point: pre-treatment sample, taken before nivolumab and TIL therapy. After removal of 3 bases from V and 2 bases from J, the junction contained 7 bases not matched to a gene. The CDR3 has 15 residues. Germline CDR1 reads SGHNT; CDR2 reads YENEEA. The source was blood, collected at baseline. The sequence came from a person aged 25 to 79 with non-small cell lung cancer. This chain links TRBV11-3 with TRBJ2-7; 7 nucleotides match TRBD1. In DNA form, the CDR3 reads TGTGCCAGCAGCTTGCAGACAGGGCCTACCTACGAGCAGTACTTC. Protein: CASSLQTGPTYEQYF.